One sample yielded the 25 T cell receptor beta chains listed below, sequenced in a study of T cell responses to AZD1222 COVID-19 vaccine. Sequencing was performed with immunoSEQ multiplex PCR; in TCRdb, only in-frame clones are kept and a portion is missing. This sample has around 130,000 clones, with about 89% found just once. The sequences come from peripheral blood, collected 28 days after the second dose of the MenACWY control vaccine. The receptors derive from an adult who received the MenACWY meningococcal vaccine as a control.

The chain combines TRBV19 with TRBJ1-5, with TRBD1 as a possible D gene (5 bases). The germline gives CDR1 LNHDA, CDR2 SQIVND (reference sequence). V was trimmed by 7 bases and J by 0 bases, leaving 13 bases between them. The CDR3 has 15 amino acids. In DNA form, the CDR3 reads TGTGCCAGTATGGGGCCGGACTATAGCAATCAGCCCCAGCATTTT. This sequence encodes CASMGPDYSNQPQHF.

The chain couples TRBV7-9 to TRBJ2-7; unclear D gene. Per germline, CDR1 SEHNR and CDR2 FQNEAQ (reference sequence). The V and J ends lost 6 bases and 0 bases respectively, with 6 bases between them. The CDR3 is 12 amino acids. The DNA for the CDR3 is TGTGCCAGCAGTTCGATCTCCTACGAGCAGTACTTC. Translating it yields CASSSISYEQYF. Drawing the rest from reference TRBV7-9 and TRBJ2-7, the complete variable domain is DTGVSQNPRHKITKRGQNVTFRCDPISEHNRLYWYRQTLGQGPEFLTYFQNEAQLEKSRLLSDRFSAERPKGSFSTLEIQRTEQGDSAMYLCASSSISYEQYFGPGTRLTVT.

The rearrangement links TRBV7-2 to TRBJ2-5, with D possibly being TRBD2 (5 bases). Germline lookup yields CDR1 SGHTA and CDR2 FQGNSA. Deletions cut 2 bases from V and 1 base from J, with 20 bases between. CDR3 length: 18 amino acids. CDR3 sequence reads: CASSLRLAREGSQETQYF. The CDR3 DNA reads TGTGCCAGCAGCTTAAGGCTAGCAAGGGAAGGGAGCCAAGAGACCCAGTACTTC.

As DNA, the CDR3 is TGTGCCTCGGGGGGGCTAGCTAGAGATGAGCAGTTCTTC. It encodes CASGGLARDEQFF. The chain joins TRBV28 to TRBJ2-1; 8 positions agree with TRBD2. Germline trimming cut 11 bases from V and 8 bases from J; bases unmatched to any gene: 11. The CDR3 has 13 amino acids. Germline V CDR1 and CDR2: MDHEN, SYDVKM.

V is TRBV6-5 and J is TRBJ1-3; maybe TRBD1 (5 bases). The CDR3 consists of 15 residues. V lost 7 bases and J lost 3, with 16 bases in between. CDR1 MNHEY and CDR2 SVGAGI come from the germline V gene. The CDR3 here is CASIHRHGGGNTIYF. As DNA, the CDR3 is TGTGCCAGCATCCATCGCCACGGGGGTGGAAACACCATATATTTT.

This chain uses TRBV7-9 with TRBJ1-2; D not certain. V was cut by 2 bases and J by 8 bases, with 9 bases left in between. The V gene's germline CDR1 is SEHNR and CDR2 FQNEAQ (reference sequence). The CDR3 sequence is 12 residues long. CDR3 sequence: CASSLTADGYTF. The CDR3 nucleotides are TGTGCCAGCAGCTTAACAGCCGACGGCTACACCTTC.

The chain combines TRBV29-1 with TRBJ2-3; tentatively, D is TRBD1 (6 bases). CDR1 and CDR2 from the germline V gene are SQVTM and ANQGSEA. The V gene lost 2 bases and the J gene lost 4 bases, with 7 bases spanning the gap. This CDR3 is 12 amino acids long. CDR3 DNA: TGCAGCGTTGAAAAGGGGGCAGATACGCAGTATTTT. Amino acid sequence: CSVEKGADTQYF.

Only one count was recorded for this clone. The rearrangement uses TRBV6-2 or TRBV6-3 and TRBJ2-7; D is tentatively TRBD1 or TRBD2 (5 bases each). The length of the CDR3 is 14 residues. V shed 2 bases and J shed 6 bases, with 14 bases lying between them. Germline V lookup: CDR1 MNHEY, CDR2 SVGEGT. The DNA for the CDR3 is TGTGCCAGCAGTTACCCCCCACCTGGGGGCGAGCAGTACTTC. Amino acids: CASSYPPPGGEQYF.

The chain is built from TRBV3-1 (or the pseudogene TRBV3-2) and TRBJ2-5; TRBD2 might be the D (5 bases). Germline-derived CDR1 and CDR2 are LGHDT and YNNKEL (reference sequence). There are 15 residues in the CDR3. V lost 3 bases and J 8 bases, leaving 19 bases between the germline ends. Here the CDR3 reads CASSQARTSRDTQYF. The CDR3 nucleotides are TGTGCCAGCAGCCAGGCCCGGACGTCCCGGGATACCCAGTACTTC.

The chain combines TRBV7-8 with TRBJ1-4; 8 positions match TRBD1. Germline V CDR1 and CDR2: SGHVS, FQNEAQ. V dropped 8 bases and J dropped 4; count of bases not matched to a gene: 3. This CDR3 spans 13 amino acids. The CDR3 protein is CASQGASNEKLFF. The CDR3 region has the DNA TGTGCCAGCCAGGGGGCGAGTAATGAAAAACTGTTTTTT.

This clone came up once. The V and J genes are TRBV7-9 and TRBJ2-1, with 9 nucleotides matching TRBD1. Germline V gene sequence: CDR1 SEHNR, CDR2 FQNEAQ (reference sequence). This CDR3 contains 16 residues. The V segment lost 2 bases and the J segment 5 bases; nucleotides outside the gene matches: 7. DNA for the CDR3: TGTGCCAGCAGCTTAAAGAGCGGACAGGGGCACAATGAGCAGTTCTTC. Amino acid sequence: CASSLKSGQGHNEQFF. The entire variable domain, with the rest obtained from reference TRBV7-9 and TRBJ2-1, is as follows: DTGVSQNPRHKITKRGQNVTFRCDPISEHNRLYWYRQTLGQGPEFLTYFQNEAQLEKSRLLSDRFSAERPKGSFSTLEIQRTEQGDSAMYLCASSLKSGQGHNEQFFGPGTRLTVL.

This clone appeared a single time. The V call is TRBV5-1, the J call TRBJ1-1, with 7 nucleotides matching TRBD1. The CDR3 length is 13 residues. The ends lost 2 bases at V and 5 bases at J; junction bases unmatched: 3. In germline, CDR1 is SGHRS, CDR2 YFSETQ. The CDR3: CASSFTGVTEAFF. The CDR3 DNA sequence: TGCGCCAGCAGCTTTACAGGGGTAACTGAAGCTTTCTTT.

The chain is built from TRBV11-2 and TRBJ2-3; D is uncertain. This CDR3 region has 16 residues. Germline CDR1 reads SGHAT; CDR2 reads FQNNGV. The germline V and J ends were trimmed by 1 base and 0 bases, with 11 bases remaining between them. CDR3 coding DNA: TGTGCCAGCAGCTTAGTCGTCTCCAAAAGCACAGATACGCAGTATTTT. Translated: CASSLVVSKSTDTQYF.

This clone was picked up one time. The rearrangement uses TRBV9 and TRBJ1-3, with D uncertain. V was trimmed by 4 bases and J by 1 base, leaving 15 bases between them. The CDR3 covers 16 residues. CDR1 SGDLS and CDR2 YYNGEE come from the germline V gene. DNA for the CDR3: TGTGCCAGCAGCCAATCGGGATTAACTTCTGGAAACACCATATATTTT. Protein: CASSQSGLTSGNTIYF.

The chain carries TRBV28 and TRBJ1-5; 10 bases map to TRBD1. Germline assignment: CDR1 MDHEN and CDR2 SYDVKM. With 4 bases clipped from V and 5 bases from J, the junction kept 8 bases outside the gene matches. The CDR3 length is 16 residues. The CDR3 loop is CASSSTGTGAHQPQHF. DNA for the CDR3: TGTGCCAGCAGTTCAACCGGGACAGGGGCCCATCAGCCCCAGCATTTT.

The sample holds a few counts of this clone. This chain uses TRBV28 with TRBJ1-5, with D tentatively TRBD1 (6 bases). Between the trimmed V and J ends, which lost 10 bases and 7 bases, there was a span of 29 bases. Per the germline V gene, CDR1 is MDHEN and CDR2 is SYDVKM. The CDR3 is 17 residues long. The CDR3 spells CATQRGGRMDRHQPQHF. CDR3 coding DNA: TGTGCCACCCAGCGGGGGGGGCGGATGGACCGGCACCAGCCCCAGCATTTT.

DNA for the CDR3: TGCGCCAGCAGCCAGGGATGGGCGATGAACACTGAAGCTTTCTTT. This codes for CASSQGWAMNTEAFF. J is TRBJ1-1 and V is TRBV4-1; D not resolved. The CDR3 runs to 15 residues. V was clipped by 3 bases and J by 0 bases, with 11 bases between them. Germline V CDR1 and CDR2: MGHRA, YSYEKL.

The gene calls are TRBV28 and TRBJ1-5, with D uncertain. CDR1 and CDR2 (germline): MDHEN, SYDVKM. The CDR3 totals 14 residues. The V end was cut by 2 bases, the J end by 5 bases, with 10 bases between. This CDR3 is CASSLGNWDQPQHF. The CDR3 nucleotides read TGTGCCAGCAGTTTAGGGAATTGGGATCAGCCCCAGCATTTT.

This sequence joins TRBV28 and TRBJ1-2; D gene unclear. CDR1 and CDR2 (germline): MDHEN, SYDVKM. This CDR3 has 13 amino acids. The germline V and J ends were trimmed by 3 bases and 3 bases, with 8 bases remaining between them. In DNA, the CDR3 is TGTGCCAGCAGTTTGATGGACTACTATGGCTACACCTTC. It specifies CASSLMDYYGYTF.

The chain links TRBV6-2 or TRBV6-3 to TRBJ1-2, with a weak D call TRBD1 (6 bases). Germline CDR1 and CDR2: MNHEY and SVGEGT. The CDR3 extends over 20 amino acids. V was pared by 3 bases and J by 4 bases, with 30 bases between. CDR3 sequence: CASSYFLKEQQGRIGYGYTF. The DNA of the CDR3 is TGTGCCAGCAGTTATTTCTTAAAGGAACAACAGGGCCGGATCGGCTATGGCTACACCTTC.

The chain employs TRBV6-5 and TRBJ2-7, with 9 bases aligning to TRBD2. The germline V gene encodes CDR1 MNHEY and CDR2 SVGAGI. The ends lost 7 bases at V and 3 bases at J; junction bases unmatched: 10. CDR3 length: 15 residues. The chain's CDR3 is CASKLRAGGSYEQYF. CDR3 coding DNA: TGTGCCAGCAAATTACGAGCGGGGGGCAGCTACGAGCAGTACTTC.

This clone appeared a few times. The genes are TRBV7-6 and TRBJ2-7, with D possibly matching TRBD2 (5 bases). The ends were cut back, 1 base at V and 3 bases at J, with 16 bases in the middle. The CDR3 is 16 amino acids. The V gene's germline CDR1 is SGHVS and CDR2 FNYEAQ. The CDR3 nucleotides are TGTGCCAGCAGCTTAGTGAGCGGACCTTCGGACTACGAGCAGTACTTC. Translating it yields CASSLVSGPSDYEQYF.

In this sample, this clone turned up once. The chain links TRBV6-6 to TRBJ2-7; possibly TRBD1 for D (6 bases). CDR1 is MNHNY, CDR2 SVGAGI, per germline (reference sequence). Trimming left V 7 bases short and J 5 bases short, with 21 bases between. This CDR3 region has 15 residues. The CDR3 DNA is TGTGCCAGCACCATCTCGGGCAGGGGACACCACGAGCAGTACTTC. Its translation is CASTISGRGHHEQYF.

This clone showed up just a few times. The J gene is TRBJ2-7, the V gene TRBV7-6; possibly TRBD2 for D (5 bases). The CDR3 extends over 15 amino acids. Trimming took 1 base from V and 3 from J, leaving 13 bases between them. The germline CDR1 and CDR2 sequences are SGHVS and FNYEAQ. Here the CDR3 reads CASSLGRGFFYEQYF. The CDR3 region has the DNA TGTGCCAGCAGCTTAGGTAGAGGGTTTTTCTACGAGCAGTACTTC. Full variable domain (remainder filled in from reference TRBV7-6 and TRBJ2-7): GAGVSQSPRYKVTKRGQDVALRCDPISGHVSLYWYRQALGQGPEFLTYFNYEAQQDKSGLPNDRFSAERPEGSISTLTIQRTEQRDSAMYRCASSLGRGFFYEQYFGPGTRLTVT.

The chain uses TRBV28 and TRBJ1-1; D gene unclear. CDR3 length: 10 residues. The V end was cut by 8 bases, the J end by 5 bases, with 6 bases between. The germline CDR1 and CDR2 sequences are MDHEN and SYDVKM. Written as DNA, the CDR3 is TGTGCCAGCGGAAGGACTGAAGCTTTCTTT. Its protein is CASGRTEAFF.